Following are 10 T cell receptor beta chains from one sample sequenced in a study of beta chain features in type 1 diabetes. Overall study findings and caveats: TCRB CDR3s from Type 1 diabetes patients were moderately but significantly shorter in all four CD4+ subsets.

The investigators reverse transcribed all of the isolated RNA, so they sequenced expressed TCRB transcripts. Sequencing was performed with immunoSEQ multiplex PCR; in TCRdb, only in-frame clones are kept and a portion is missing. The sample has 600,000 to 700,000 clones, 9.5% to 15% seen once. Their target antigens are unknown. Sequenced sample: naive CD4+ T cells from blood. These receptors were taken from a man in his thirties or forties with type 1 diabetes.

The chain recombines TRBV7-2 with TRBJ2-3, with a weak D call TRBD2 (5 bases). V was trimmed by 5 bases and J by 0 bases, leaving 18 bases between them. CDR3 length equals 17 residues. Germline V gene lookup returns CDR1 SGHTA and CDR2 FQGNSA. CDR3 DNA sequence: TGTGCCAGCAGCCCTCAGTCGGCGGGCCCGAGCACAGATACGCAGTATTTT. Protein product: CASSPQSAGPSTDTQYF.

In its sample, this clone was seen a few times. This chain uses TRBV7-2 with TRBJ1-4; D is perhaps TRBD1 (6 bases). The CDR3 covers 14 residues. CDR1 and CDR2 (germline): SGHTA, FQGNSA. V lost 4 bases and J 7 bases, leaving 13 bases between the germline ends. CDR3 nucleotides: TGTGCCAGCAGCTCCATAACAGGGACTGAAAAACTGTTTTTT. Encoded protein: CASSSITGTEKLFF.

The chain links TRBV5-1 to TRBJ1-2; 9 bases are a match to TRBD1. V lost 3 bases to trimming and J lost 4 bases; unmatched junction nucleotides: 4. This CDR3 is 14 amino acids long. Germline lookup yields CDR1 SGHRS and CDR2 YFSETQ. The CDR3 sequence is CASSWGQGAYGYTF. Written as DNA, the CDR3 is TGCGCCAGCAGCTGGGGACAGGGTGCCTATGGCTACACCTTC.

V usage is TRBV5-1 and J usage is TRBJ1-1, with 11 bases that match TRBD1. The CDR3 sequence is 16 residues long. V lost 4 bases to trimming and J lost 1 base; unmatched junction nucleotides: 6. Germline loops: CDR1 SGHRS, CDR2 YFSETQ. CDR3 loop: CASSPRTGGTNTEAFF. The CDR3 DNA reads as TGCGCCAGCAGCCCACGGACAGGGGGCACGAACACTGAAGCTTTCTTT. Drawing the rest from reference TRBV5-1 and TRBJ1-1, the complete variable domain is KAGVTQTPRYLIKTRGQQVTLSCSPISGHRSVSWYQQTPGQGLQFLFEYFSETQRNKGNFPGRFSGRQFSNSRSEMNVSTLELGDSALYLCASSPRTGGTNTEAFFGQGTRLTVV.

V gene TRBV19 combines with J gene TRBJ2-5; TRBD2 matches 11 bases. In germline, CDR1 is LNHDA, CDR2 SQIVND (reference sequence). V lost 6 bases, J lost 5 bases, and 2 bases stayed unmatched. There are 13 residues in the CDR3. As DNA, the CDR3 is TGTGCCAGTAGGACTAGCGGGGACGAGACCCAGTACTTC. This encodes CASRTSGDETQYF.

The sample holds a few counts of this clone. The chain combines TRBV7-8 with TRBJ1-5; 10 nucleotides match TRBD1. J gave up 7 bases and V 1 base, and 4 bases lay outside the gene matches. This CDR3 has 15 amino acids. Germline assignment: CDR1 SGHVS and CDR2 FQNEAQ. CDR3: CASSLEGQGIQPQHF. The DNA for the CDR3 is TGTGCCAGCAGCTTAGAGGGACAGGGGATACAGCCCCAGCATTTT.

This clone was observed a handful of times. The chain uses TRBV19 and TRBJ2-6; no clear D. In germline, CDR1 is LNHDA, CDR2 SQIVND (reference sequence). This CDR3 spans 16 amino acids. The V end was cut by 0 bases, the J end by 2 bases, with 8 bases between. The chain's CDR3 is CASSIDVSAGANVLTF. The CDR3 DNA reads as TGTGCCAGTAGTATAGATGTGAGCGCTGGGGCCAACGTCCTGACTTTC.

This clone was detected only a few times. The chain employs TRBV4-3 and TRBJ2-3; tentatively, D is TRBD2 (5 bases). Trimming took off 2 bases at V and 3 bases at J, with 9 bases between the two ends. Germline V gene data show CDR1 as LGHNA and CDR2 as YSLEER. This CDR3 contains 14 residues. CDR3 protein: CASSQRPGTDTQYF. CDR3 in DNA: TGCGCCAGCAGCCAAAGGCCGGGGACAGATACGCAGTATTTT.

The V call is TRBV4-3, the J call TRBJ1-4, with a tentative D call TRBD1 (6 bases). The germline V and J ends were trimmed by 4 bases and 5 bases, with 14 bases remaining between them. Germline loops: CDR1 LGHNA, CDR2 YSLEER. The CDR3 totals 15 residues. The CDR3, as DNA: TGCGCCAGCAGCCCTTTAGGGGGGGGCAATGAAAAACTGTTTTTT. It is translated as CASSPLGGGNEKLFF.

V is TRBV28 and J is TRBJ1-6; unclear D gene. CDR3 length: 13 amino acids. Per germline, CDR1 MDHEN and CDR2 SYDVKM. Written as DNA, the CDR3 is TGTGTATCCAGGCAGGAAAATAATTCACCCCTCCACTTT. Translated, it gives CVSRQENNSPLHF.